This T cell receptor (beta chain) is drawn from a study of vaccination effects on CD4 cells after COVID-19. Following an approximately eleven-day culture, CD4+ T cells were purified. V shed 8 bases, J shed 9 bases, and the junction held 12 bases outside the gene matches. The germline V gene encodes CDR1 MDHEN and CDR2 SYDVKM. The CDR3 consists of 14 residues. Sequencing used immunoSEQ multiplex PCR; TCRdb keeps in-frame clones, though not all of them. The table includes around 40,000 clones, roughly 65% detected once. As to this clone: Antigen unknown.

This material consisted of CD4+ T cells from PBMCs cultured without peptide, taken before COVID-19 vaccination. This clonotype originated in a human donor who received a COVID-19 vaccine. The chain employs TRBV28 and TRBJ1-5, with TRBD1 matching over 8 bases. The CDR3 DNA sequence: TGTGCCAGCCGGCCACAGGGGGAAAGTTCGCCCCAGCATTTT. Protein product: CASRPQGESSPQHF.